This TCR beta chain originates from a study of blood T cell repertoires in COVID-19. Study in general: Collection of acute and convalescent COVID-19 samples took place in the United States, Italy and Spain.

Sequenced by immunoSEQ multiplex PCR; TCRdb stores in-frame clones only, minus some. The sample holds around 60,000 clones, roughly 89% seen once. Sequencing was performed on peripheral blood. The clonotype comes from a man aged 55 to 70 with active COVID-19.

CDR3 sequence reads: CASERQGASEQYF. The CDR3 DNA reads TGTGCCAGCGAGAGACAGGGGGCTAGCGAGCAGTACTTC. This chain joins TRBV7-9 and TRBJ2-7, with 10 bases fitting TRBD1. CDR1 SEHNR and CDR2 FQNEAQ come from the germline V gene (reference sequence). The CDR3 contains 13 residues. The V gene end was trimmed by 8 bases and the J gene end by 6 bases; junction bases not matched to a gene: 7.